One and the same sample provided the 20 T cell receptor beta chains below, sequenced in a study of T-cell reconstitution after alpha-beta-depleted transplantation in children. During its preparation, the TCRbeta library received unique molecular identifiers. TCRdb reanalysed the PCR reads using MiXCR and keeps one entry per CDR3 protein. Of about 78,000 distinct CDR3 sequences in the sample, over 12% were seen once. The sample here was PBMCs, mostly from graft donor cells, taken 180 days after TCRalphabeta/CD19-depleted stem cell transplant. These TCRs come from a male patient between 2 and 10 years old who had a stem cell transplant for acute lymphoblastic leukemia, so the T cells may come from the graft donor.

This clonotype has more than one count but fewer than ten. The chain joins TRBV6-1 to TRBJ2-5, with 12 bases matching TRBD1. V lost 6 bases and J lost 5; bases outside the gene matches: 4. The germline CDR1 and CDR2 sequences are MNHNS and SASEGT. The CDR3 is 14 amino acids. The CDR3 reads CASSRDRGQETQYF. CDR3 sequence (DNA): TGTGCCAGCAGCCGGGACAGGGGGCAGGAGACCCAGTACTTC.

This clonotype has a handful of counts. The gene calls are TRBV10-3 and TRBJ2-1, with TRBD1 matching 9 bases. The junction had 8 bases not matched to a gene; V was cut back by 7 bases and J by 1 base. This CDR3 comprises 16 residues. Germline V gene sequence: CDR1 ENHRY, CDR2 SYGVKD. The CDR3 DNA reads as TGTGCCATCACCGGGACAGGGAAAGGGTCCTACAATGAGCAGTTCTTC. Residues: CAITGTGKGSYNEQFF.

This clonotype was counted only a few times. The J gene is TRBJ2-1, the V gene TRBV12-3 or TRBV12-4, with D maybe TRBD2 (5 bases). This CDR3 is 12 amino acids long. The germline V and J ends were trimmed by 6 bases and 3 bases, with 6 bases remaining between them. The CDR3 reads CASSGNYNEQFF. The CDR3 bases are TGTGCCAGCAGCGGGAACTACAATGAGCAGTTCTTC.

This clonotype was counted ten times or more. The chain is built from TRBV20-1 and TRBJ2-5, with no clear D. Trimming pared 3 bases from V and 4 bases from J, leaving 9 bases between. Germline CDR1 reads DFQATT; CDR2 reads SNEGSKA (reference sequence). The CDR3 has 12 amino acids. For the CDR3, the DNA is TGCAGTGCTAGCTCTGTTGGAGAGACCCAGTACTTC. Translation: CSASSVGETQYF.

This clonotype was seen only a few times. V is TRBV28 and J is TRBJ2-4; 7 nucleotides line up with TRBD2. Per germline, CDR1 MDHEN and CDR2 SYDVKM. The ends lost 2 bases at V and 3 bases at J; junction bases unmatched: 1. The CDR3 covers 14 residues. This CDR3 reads CASSLRGVKNIQYF. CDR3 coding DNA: TGTGCCAGCAGTTTACGGGGGGTCAAAAACATTCAGTACTTC.

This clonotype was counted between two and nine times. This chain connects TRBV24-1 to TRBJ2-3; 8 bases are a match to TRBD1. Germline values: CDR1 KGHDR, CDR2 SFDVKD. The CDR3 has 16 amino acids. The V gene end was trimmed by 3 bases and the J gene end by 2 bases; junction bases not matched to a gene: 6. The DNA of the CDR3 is TGTGCCACCAGTGATGGCAGGGGGCGCCCCACAGATACGCAGTATTTT. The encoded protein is CATSDGRGRPTDTQYF.

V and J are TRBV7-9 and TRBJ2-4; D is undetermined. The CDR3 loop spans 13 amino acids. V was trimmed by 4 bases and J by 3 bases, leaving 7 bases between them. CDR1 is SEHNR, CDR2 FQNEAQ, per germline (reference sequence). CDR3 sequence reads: CASSSLRKNIQYF. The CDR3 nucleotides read TGTGCCAGCAGCTCCCTTCGCAAAAACATTCAGTACTTC.

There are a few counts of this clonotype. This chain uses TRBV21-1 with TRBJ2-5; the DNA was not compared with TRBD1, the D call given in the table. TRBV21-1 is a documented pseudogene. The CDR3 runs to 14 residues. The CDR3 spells CASSKNRGQETQYF. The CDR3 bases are TGTGCCAGCAGCAAAAACAGGGGTCAAGAGACCCAGTACTTC.

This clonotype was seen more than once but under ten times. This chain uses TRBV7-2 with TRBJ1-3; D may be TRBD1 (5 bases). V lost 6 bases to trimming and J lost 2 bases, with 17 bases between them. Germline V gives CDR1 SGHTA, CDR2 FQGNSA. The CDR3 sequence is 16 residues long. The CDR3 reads CASRGTVPAAGNTIYF. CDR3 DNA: TGTGCCAGCAGGGGGACGGTCCCGGCAGCTGGAAACACCATATATTTT. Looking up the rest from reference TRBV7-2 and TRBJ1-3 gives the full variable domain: GAGVSQSPSNKVTEKGKDVELRCDPISGHTALYWYRQSLGQGLEFLIYFQGNSAPDKSGLPSDRFSAERTGGSVSTLTIQRTQQEDSAVYLCASRGTVPAAGNTIYFGEGSWLTVV.

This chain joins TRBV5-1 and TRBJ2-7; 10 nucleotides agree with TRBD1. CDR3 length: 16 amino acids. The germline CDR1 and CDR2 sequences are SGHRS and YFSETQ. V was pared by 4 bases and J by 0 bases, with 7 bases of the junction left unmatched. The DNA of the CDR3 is TGCGCCAGCAGCCTCCAGGGACAGGGGATCTCCTACGAGCAGTACTTC. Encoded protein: CASSLQGQGISYEQYF.

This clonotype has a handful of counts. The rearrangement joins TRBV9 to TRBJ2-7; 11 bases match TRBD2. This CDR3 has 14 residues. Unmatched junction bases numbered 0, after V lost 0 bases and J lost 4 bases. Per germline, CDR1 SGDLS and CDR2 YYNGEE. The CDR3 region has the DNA TGTGCCAGCAGCGTAGGACTAGCGGGGTACGAGCAGTACTTC. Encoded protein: CASSVGLAGYEQYF. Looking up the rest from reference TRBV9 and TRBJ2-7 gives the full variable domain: DSGVTQTPKHLITATGQRVTLRCSPRSGDLSVYWYQQSLDQGLQFLIQYYNGEERAKGNILERFSAQQFPDLHSELNLSSLELGDSALYFCASSVGLAGYEQYFGPGTRLTVT.

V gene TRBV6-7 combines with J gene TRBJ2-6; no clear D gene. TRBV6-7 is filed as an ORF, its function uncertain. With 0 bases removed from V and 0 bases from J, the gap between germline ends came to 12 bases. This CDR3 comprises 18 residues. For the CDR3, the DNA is TGTGCCAGCAGTTACTCAGCACTCCGGGCCTCTGGGGCCAACGTCCTGACTTTC. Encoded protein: CASSYSALRASGANVLTF.

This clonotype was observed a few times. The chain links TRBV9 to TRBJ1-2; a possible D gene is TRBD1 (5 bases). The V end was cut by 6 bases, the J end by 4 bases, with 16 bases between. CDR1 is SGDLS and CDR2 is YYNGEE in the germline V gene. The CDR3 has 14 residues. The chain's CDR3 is CASNPGSRSYGYTF. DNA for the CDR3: TGTGCCAGCAACCCAGGGTCGCGCAGCTATGGCTACACCTTC.

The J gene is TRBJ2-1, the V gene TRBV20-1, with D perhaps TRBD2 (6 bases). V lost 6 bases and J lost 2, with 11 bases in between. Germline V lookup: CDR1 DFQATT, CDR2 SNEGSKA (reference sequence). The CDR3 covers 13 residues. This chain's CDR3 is CSAFPGAYNEQFF. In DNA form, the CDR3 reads TGCAGTGCCTTCCCGGGGGCCTACAATGAGCAGTTCTTC.

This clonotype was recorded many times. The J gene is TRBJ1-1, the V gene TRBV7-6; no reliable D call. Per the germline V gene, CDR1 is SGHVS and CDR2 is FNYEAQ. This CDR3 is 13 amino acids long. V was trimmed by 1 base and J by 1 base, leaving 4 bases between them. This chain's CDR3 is CASSLDSNTEAFF. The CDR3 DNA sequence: TGTGCCAGCAGCTTAGACTCGAACACTGAAGCTTTCTTT.

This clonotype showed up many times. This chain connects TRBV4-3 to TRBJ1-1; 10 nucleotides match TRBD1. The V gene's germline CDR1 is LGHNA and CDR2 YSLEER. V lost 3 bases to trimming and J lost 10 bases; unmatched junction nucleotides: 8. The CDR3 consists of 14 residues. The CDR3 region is CASSHDPGQGRAFF. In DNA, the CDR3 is TGCGCCAGCAGCCACGACCCGGGACAGGGGCGAGCTTTCTTT.

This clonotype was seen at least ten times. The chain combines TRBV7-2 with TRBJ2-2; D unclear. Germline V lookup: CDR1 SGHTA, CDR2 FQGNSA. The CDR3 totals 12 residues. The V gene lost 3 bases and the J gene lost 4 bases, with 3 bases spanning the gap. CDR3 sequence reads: CASSFSTGELFF. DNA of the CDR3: TGTGCCAGCAGCTTCAGCACCGGGGAGCTGTTTTTT. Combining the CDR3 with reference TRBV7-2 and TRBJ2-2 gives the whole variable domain GAGVSQSPSNKVTEKGKDVELRCDPISGHTALYWYRQSLGQGLEFLIYFQGNSAPDKSGLPSDRFSAERTGGSVSTLTIQRTQQEDSAVYLCASSFSTGELFFGEGSRLTVL.

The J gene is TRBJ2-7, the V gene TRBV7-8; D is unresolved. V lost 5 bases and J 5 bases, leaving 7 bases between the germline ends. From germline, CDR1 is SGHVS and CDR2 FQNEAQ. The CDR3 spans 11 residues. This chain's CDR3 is CASSPRHEQYF. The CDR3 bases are TGTGCCAGCAGCCCCAGACACGAGCAGTACTTC.

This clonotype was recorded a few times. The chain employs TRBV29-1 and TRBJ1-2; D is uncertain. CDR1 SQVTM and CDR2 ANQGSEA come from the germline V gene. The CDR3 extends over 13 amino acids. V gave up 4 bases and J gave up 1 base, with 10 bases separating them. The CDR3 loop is CSVVQAYNYGYTF. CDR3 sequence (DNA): TGCAGCGTTGTTCAGGCCTATAACTATGGCTACACCTTC.

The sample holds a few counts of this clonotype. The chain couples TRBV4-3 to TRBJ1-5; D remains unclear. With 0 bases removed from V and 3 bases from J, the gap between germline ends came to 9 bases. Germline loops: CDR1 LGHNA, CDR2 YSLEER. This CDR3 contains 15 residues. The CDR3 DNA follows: TGCGCCAGCAGCCAAGATTCCCGGTCCAATCAGCCCCAGCATTTT. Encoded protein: CASSQDSRSNQPQHF.